The entry below describes one TCR beta chain. V lost 0 bases to trimming and J lost 1 base, with 12 bases between them. The CDR3 length is 16 residues. Per germline, CDR1 SEHNR and CDR2 FQNEAQ (reference sequence). Libraries were prepared by immunoSEQ multiplex PCR; TCRdb keeps only in-frame clonotypes and omits some of them. The sample holds tens of thousands of clones, about 91% seen once. The sample belongs to a study of T cell changes during pregnancy in multiple sclerosis. This receptor was taken from a female donor with multiple sclerosis, enrolled in a pregnancy study. The gene calls are TRBV7-9 and TRBJ1-1, with no clear D. The source material was peripheral blood, sampled before pregnancy. The CDR3 bases are TGTGCCAGCAGCTTAGCGGGAGGCGGAACGAACACTGAAGCTTTCTTT. This encodes CASSLAGGGTNTEAFF.